This TCR beta chain was identified during a study of beta chain features in type 1 diabetes. The study, taken as a whole, reports: Moderate yet significant TCRB CDR3 shortening was seen in Type 1 diabetes patients in all four CD4+ subsets.

V lost 10 bases to trimming and J lost 5 bases; unmatched junction nucleotides: 11. Germline CDR1 and CDR2: MNHNS and SASEGT. The CDR3 is 14 amino acids. This clone was observed a few times. Its cognate antigen is unknown. All of the isolated RNA was reverse transcribed, so expressed TCRB transcripts were sequenced. Sequenced by immunoSEQ multiplex PCR; TCRdb stores in-frame clones only, minus some. Of 300,000 or so clones listed, 13% are singletons. The clonotype was recovered from a woman between 18 and 29 years old with type 1 diabetes. J is TRBJ1-5 and V is TRBV6-1; 7 bases fit TRBD1. Sample: naive CD4+ T cells from blood. The CDR3 DNA reads TGTGCCACCATAGACAGGGTAAAGTATCAGCCCCAGCATTTT. Translation gives CATIDRVKYQPQHF.